The 10 T cell receptor beta chains below all came from one sample that was sequenced in a study of cytomegalovirus exposure and HLA in healthy donors (dated by TCRdb to 2015 to 2018). To prepare the library, the immunoSEQ multiplex PCR assay was applied. The immuneACCESS repertoire file appears here via TCRdb, limited to in-frame rearrangements. These files lack a portion of the clones; in checked studies, under half of the deficit traces to unresolved V genes, and the cause of the others is not known. In this sample the table shows about 400,000 clones, just over 85% of which occur a single time. The ten largest make up roughly 0.75% of the sample. Sequenced: PBMCs. These receptors all come from a woman between 18 and 29 years old in good health and CMV-seronegative.

The chain links TRBV19 to TRBJ2-1, with a weak D call TRBD2 (6 bases). V was pared by 4 bases and J by 8 bases, with 18 bases between. The CDR3 extends over 15 amino acids. Looked up from germline, CDR1 is LNHDA and CDR2 is SQIVND (reference sequence). The CDR3 nucleotides are TGTGCCAGTAGTAAGACTAGTGGGAAAAGCTATGAGCAGTTCTTC. This sequence encodes CASSKTSGKSYEQFF.

This chain uses TRBV10-2 with TRBJ2-2; 11 bases are shared with TRBD2. Germline V gene sequence: CDR1 WSHSY, CDR2 SAAADI. V lost 5 bases and J lost 1; bases outside the gene matches: 3. The CDR3 has 16 residues. CDR3 DNA sequence: TGCGCCAGCAGTCGCGGACTAGCGGGGAACACCGGGGAGCTGTTTTTT. This sequence encodes CASSRGLAGNTGELFF.

The V call is TRBV30, the J call TRBJ2-7; 9 bases are a match to TRBD1. CDR1 is GTSNPN, CDR2 SVGIG, per germline (reference sequence). The CDR3 totals 16 residues. The V gene end was trimmed by 0 bases and the J gene end by 4 bases; junction bases not matched to a gene: 10. The CDR3 DNA is TGTGCCTGGAGTGTACGAGGGACAGGGAATGCGTACGAGCAGTACTTC. This gives the protein CAWSVRGTGNAYEQYF. The full variable domain, rest sourced from reference TRBV30 and TRBJ2-7, is SQTIHQWPATLVQPVGSPLSLECTVEGTSNPNLYWYRQAAGRGLQLLFYSVGIGQISSEVPQNLSASRPQDRQFILSSKKLLLSDSGFYLCAWSVRGTGNAYEQYFGPGTRLTVT.

The gene calls are TRBV4-2 and TRBJ1-5; D remains unclear. This CDR3 region has 17 residues. The V end was cut by 0 bases, the J end by 0 bases, with 12 bases between. Germline lookup yields CDR1 LGHNA and CDR2 YNFKEQ. The CDR3 is CASSQDEGLYSNQPQHF. CDR3 nucleotide sequence: TGTGCCAGCAGCCAAGATGAGGGCCTATATAGCAATCAGCCCCAGCATTTT.

The gene calls are TRBV19 and TRBJ1-2; possibly TRBD1 for D (6 bases). Trimming stripped 9 bases from V and 7 bases from J, with 15 bases between. Germline CDR1 LNHDA, CDR2 SQIVND (reference sequence). The CDR3 extends over 12 amino acids. The CDR3 is CASYSQGFGYTF. For the CDR3, the DNA is TGTGCCAGCTATTCACAGGGTTTTGGCTACACCTTC.

This clone was counted once. The chain employs TRBV28 and TRBJ1-4; D perhaps matches TRBD1 (5 bases). CDR1 is MDHEN, CDR2 SYDVKM, per germline. V was shortened by 6 bases and J by 2 bases, with 13 bases between the two germline ends. CDR3 length equals 15 residues. The CDR3: CASRFSGGTNEKLFF. The CDR3 nucleotides read TGTGCCAGCAGATTCAGTGGGGGGACTAATGAAAAACTGTTTTTT.

This sequence joins TRBV5-1 and TRBJ1-1, with 9 bases identical to TRBD1. The CDR3 loop spans 17 amino acids. J was trimmed by 0 bases and V by 0 bases; bases with no gene match: 6. Germline CDR1 reads SGHRS; CDR2 reads YFSETQ. DNA of the CDR3: TGCGCCAGCAGCTTGGGGGACAGGGATTACATGAACACTGAAGCTTTCTTT. Translating gives CASSLGDRDYMNTEAFF.

The chain employs TRBV11-2 and TRBJ2-1; 9 bases agree with TRBD2. The V and J ends lost 5 bases and 0 bases, in that order; junction bases with no gene match: 2. Germline V gene data show CDR1 as SGHAT and CDR2 as FQNNGV. The CDR3 is made up of 15 amino acids. In DNA form, the CDR3 reads TGTGCCAGCAGCGCGACTAGCGGCTCCTACAATGAGCAGTTCTTC. It yields the protein CASSATSGSYNEQFF.

V usage is TRBV19 and J usage is TRBJ1-5; D is possibly TRBD1 (6 bases). Germline CDR1 is LNHDA and CDR2 is SQIVND (reference sequence). Trimming stripped 5 bases from V and 5 bases from J, with 13 bases between. The CDR3 has 14 residues. CDR3 DNA sequence: TGTGCCAGTAGTCCGAGGACAGAATATCAGCCCCAGCATTTT. Its translation: CASSPRTEYQPQHF.

The genes are TRBV4-1 and TRBJ1-1; tentatively, D is TRBD1 (5 bases). This CDR3 is built from 15 residues. V lost 4 bases, J lost 4 bases, and 16 bases lay in between. Germline V CDR1 and CDR2: MGHRA, YSYEKL. This CDR3 is CASSPNPGDGTEAFF. The DNA of the CDR3 is TGCGCCAGCAGCCCTAACCCGGGGGACGGCACTGAAGCTTTCTTT.